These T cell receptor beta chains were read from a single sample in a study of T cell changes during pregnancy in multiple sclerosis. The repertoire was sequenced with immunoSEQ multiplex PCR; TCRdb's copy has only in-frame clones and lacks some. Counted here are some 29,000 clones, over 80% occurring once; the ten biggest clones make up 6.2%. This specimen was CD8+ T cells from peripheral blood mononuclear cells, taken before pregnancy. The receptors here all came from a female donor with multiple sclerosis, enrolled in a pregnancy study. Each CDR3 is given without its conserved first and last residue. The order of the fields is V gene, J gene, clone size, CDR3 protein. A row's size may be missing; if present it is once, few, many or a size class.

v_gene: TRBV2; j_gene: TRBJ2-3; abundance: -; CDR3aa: ASRPLAGETTDTQY
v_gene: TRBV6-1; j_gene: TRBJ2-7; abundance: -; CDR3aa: ASSEVLTSGDEQY
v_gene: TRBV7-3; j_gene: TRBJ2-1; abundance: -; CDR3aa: ASSLNPGENNEQF
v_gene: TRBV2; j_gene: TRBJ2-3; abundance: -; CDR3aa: ASIGDRSTDTQY
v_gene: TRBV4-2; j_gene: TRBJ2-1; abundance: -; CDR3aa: ASSQDREREQF
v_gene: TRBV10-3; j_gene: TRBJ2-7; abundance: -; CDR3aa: AISDPISSEQY
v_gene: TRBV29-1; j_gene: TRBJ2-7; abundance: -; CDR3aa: SVDMEGRLGEQY
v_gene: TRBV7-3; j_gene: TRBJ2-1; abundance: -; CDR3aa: ASSLAGRSSYNEQF
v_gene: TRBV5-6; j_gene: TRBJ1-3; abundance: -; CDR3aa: ASSLVRDFSGNTIY
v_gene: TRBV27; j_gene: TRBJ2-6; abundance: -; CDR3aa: ASSQGQFLYSGANVLT
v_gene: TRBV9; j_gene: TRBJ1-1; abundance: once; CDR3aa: ASSPGRIPNTEAF
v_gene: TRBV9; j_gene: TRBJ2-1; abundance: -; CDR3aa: ASSQNGGYNEQF
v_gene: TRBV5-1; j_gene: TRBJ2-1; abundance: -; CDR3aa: ASSQDEQQF
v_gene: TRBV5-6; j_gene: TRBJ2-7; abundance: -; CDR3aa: ASSFPGQTYEQY
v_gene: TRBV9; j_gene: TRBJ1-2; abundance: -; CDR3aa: ASSVAGGGRGYT
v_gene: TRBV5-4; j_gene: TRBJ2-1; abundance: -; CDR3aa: ASSPEESGSYNEQF
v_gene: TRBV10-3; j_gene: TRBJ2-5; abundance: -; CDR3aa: AISEGFRGQETQY
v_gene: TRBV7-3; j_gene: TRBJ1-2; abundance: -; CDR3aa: ASSDSTGGGYT
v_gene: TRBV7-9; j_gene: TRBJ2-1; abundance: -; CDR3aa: ASRTAGTRDNEQF
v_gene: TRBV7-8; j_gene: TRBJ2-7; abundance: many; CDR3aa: ASSLTRESRGYEQY
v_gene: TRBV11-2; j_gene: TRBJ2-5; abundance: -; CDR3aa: ASSLDLVLAGVSETQY
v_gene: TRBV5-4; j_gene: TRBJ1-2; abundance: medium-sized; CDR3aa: ASRNPTRVRKGYT
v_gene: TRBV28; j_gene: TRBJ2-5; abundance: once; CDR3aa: ASRPSTSGRRETQY
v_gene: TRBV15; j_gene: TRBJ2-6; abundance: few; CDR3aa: ATSQAGNSGANVLT
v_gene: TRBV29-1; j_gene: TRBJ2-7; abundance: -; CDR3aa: SVEDREYEQY
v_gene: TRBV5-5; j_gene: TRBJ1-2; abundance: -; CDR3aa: ASSYGQGAGYGYT
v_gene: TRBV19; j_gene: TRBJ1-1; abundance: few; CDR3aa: ASTPRGASTEAF
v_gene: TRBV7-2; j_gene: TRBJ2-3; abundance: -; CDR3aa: ASSPLNGDTQY
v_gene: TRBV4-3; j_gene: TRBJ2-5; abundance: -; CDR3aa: ASSQDRAGRQETQY
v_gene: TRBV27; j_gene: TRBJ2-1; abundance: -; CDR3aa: ASSWGVASGRSEQF
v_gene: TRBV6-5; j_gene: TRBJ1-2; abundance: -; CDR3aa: ASSSMGLSPHYGYT
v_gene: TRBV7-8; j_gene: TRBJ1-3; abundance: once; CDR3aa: ASSSRQGLDTIY
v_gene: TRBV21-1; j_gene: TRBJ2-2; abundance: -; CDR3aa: ASSTRQESVSGELF
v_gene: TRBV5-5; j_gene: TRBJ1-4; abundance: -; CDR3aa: ASSLLSGSYLTTNEKLF
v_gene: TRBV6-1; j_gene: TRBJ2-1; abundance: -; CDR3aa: ASIPGGDLYNEQF
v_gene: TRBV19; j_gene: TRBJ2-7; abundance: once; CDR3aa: ASSPRLAAVYEQY
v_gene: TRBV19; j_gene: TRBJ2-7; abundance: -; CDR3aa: ASSESEGLHEQY